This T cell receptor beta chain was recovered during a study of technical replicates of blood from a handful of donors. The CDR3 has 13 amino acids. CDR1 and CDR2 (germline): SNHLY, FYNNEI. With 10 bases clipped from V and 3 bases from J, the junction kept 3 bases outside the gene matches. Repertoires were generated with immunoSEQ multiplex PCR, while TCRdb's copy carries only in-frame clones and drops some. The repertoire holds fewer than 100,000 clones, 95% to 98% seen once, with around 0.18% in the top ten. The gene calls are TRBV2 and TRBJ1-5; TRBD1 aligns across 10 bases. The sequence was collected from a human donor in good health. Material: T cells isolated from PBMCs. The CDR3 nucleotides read TGTGCCACAGACAGGGGGCACAATCAGCCCCAGCATTTT. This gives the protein CATDRGHNQPQHF.